What follows are 16 T cell receptor beta chains derived from one specimen sequenced in a study of control samples from healthy donors and cancer patients. This table comes from immunoSEQ multiplex PCR, and its TCRdb copy is limited to in-frame clones, with some not included. The table has over 150,000 clones, roughly 89% seen once. Sequencing was performed on blood. The receptors here all came from a woman between 45 and 60 years old in good health.

The V gene is TRBV7-7, the J gene TRBJ2-1; 10 positions match TRBD2. The CDR3 covers 19 residues. V was pared by 1 base and J by 0 bases, with 9 bases of the junction left unmatched. Germline V gives CDR1 SSHAT, CDR2 FNYEAQ (reference sequence). CDR3 nucleotides: TGTGCCAGCAGCTTAGGGGCTAGCGGGGGCCACAGCTCCTACAATGAGCAGTTCTTC. This translates into CASSLGASGGHSSYNEQFF.

The chain carries TRBV7-6 and TRBJ1-4; TRBD1 agrees at 8 bases. The V gene's germline CDR1 is SGHVS and CDR2 FNYEAQ. This CDR3 comprises 15 residues. V trimming: 5 bases; J trimming: 3 bases; junction bases outside the gene matches: 5. The DNA of the CDR3 is TGTGCCAGCAGCCTGACAGGGGCGGCTAATGAAAAACTGTTTTTT. Protein sequence: CASSLTGAANEKLFF.

The V gene is TRBV6-6, the J gene TRBJ1-2, with 11 bases identical to TRBD1. Germline V gene sequence: CDR1 MNHNY, CDR2 SVGAGI (reference sequence). The CDR3 extends over 16 amino acids. J gave up 3 bases and V 3 bases, and 6 bases lay outside the gene matches. CDR3 sequence reads: CASSYGDRGFDYGYTF. The CDR3 DNA reads as TGTGCCAGCAGTTATGGGGACAGGGGGTTTGACTATGGCTACACCTTC.

This chain uses TRBV6-2 or TRBV6-3 with TRBJ2-7; 8 bases fit TRBD1. CDR1 and CDR2 from the germline V gene are MNHEY and SVGEGT. The J segment lost 0 bases and the V segment lost 6 bases, leaving 10 bases of the junction unmatched. This CDR3 has 16 amino acids. The chain's CDR3 is CASSPPRDRYSYEQYF. The CDR3 region has the DNA TGTGCCAGCAGCCCTCCCAGGGACAGGTACTCCTACGAGCAGTACTTC.

This clone was seen a single time. CDR3 loop: CASSPPTGTNEQYF. CDR3 nucleotide sequence: TGTGCCAGCAGCCCCCCCACAGGGACCAACGAGCAGTACTTC. The chain is built from TRBV2 and TRBJ2-7; D is perhaps TRBD1 (6 bases). Germline V gene sequence: CDR1 SNHLY, CDR2 FYNNEI. V lost 6 bases and J 5 bases, leaving 17 bases between the germline ends. The CDR3 is 14 residues long.

The V call is TRBV18, the J call TRBJ2-3; D is undetermined. Trimming removed 2 bases from V and 4 bases from J, with 13 bases in between. Looked up from germline, CDR1 is KGHSH and CDR2 is LQKENI. The CDR3 loop spans 15 amino acids. CDR3 coding DNA: TGTGCCAGCTCACCAAAGAACGGTTCCCCAGATACGCAGTATTTT. Its protein product is CASSPKNGSPDTQYF.

This clone was seen just once. This chain uses TRBV3-1 (or the pseudogene TRBV3-2) with TRBJ1-1; TRBD1 might be the D (5 bases). CDR1 is LGHDT, CDR2 YNNKEL, per germline (reference sequence). The CDR3 extends over 17 amino acids. V lost 1 base and J lost 1, with 16 bases in between. The CDR3 nucleotides read TGTGCCAGCAGCCAAGGGAGGGGCCCTGGATCGAACACTGAAGCTTTCTTT. This codes for CASSQGRGPGSNTEAFF.

The sample holds one count of this clone. This chain links TRBV27 with TRBJ2-7, with a possible D match to TRBD2 (7 bases). Germline CDR1 MNHEY, CDR2 SMNVEV (reference sequence). The CDR3 is 13 residues long. V lost 4 bases and J 7 bases, leaving 14 bases between the germline ends. The CDR3 protein is CASSSGGPSEQYF. CDR3 coding DNA: TGTGCCAGCAGTTCCGGGGGGCCATCGGAGCAGTACTTC.

V gene TRBV6-2 or TRBV6-3 combines with J gene TRBJ1-5; 7 bases align to TRBD1. CDR1 is MNHEY, CDR2 SVGEGT, per germline. Germline trimming cut 0 bases from V and 0 bases from J; bases unmatched to any gene: 2. This CDR3 has 16 residues. In nucleotides, the CDR3 is TGTGCCAGCAGTTACTCGGGACAGTATAGCAATCAGCCCCAGCATTTT. Encoded protein: CASSYSGQYSNQPQHF.

This chain uses TRBV7-9 with TRBJ2-7; TRBD1 agrees at 7 bases. V was pared by 2 bases and J by 2 bases, with 9 bases of the junction left unmatched. Germline CDR1 reads SEHNR; CDR2 reads FQNEAQ (reference sequence). There are 16 residues in the CDR3. CDR3 protein: CASSLRGPGQTYEQYF. The CDR3 DNA sequence: TGTGCCAGCAGCTTAAGGGGGCCGGGACAGACCTACGAGCAGTACTTC.

The chain carries TRBV28 and TRBJ1-5; possibly TRBD1 for D (6 bases). The germline V and J ends were trimmed by 6 bases and 0 bases, with 18 bases remaining between them. The germline gives CDR1 MDHEN, CDR2 SYDVKM. This CDR3 comprises 17 residues. The CDR3, as DNA: TGTGCCAGCAGCGTTGCTGGACAGACACTTAGCAATCAGCCCCAGCATTTT. It translates to CASSVAGQTLSNQPQHF.

This chain links TRBV2 with TRBJ2-2, with D uncertain. This CDR3 is built from 10 residues. Deletions cut 6 bases from V and 5 bases from J, with 1 base between. CDR1 is SNHLY and CDR2 is FYNNEI in the germline V gene. The CDR3 loop is CASRTGELFF. CDR3 nucleotide sequence: TGTGCCAGCAGAACCGGGGAGCTGTTTTTT.

The J gene is TRBJ1-4, the V gene TRBV3-1 (or the pseudogene TRBV3-2); D might be TRBD1 (5 bases). This CDR3 is 14 amino acids long. The V end lost 3 bases, the J end lost 6 bases, and 11 bases lay between the germline ends. Looked up from germline, CDR1 is LGHDT and CDR2 is YNNKEL (reference sequence). CDR3 protein: CASSQRGGDEKLFF. CDR3 nucleotides: TGTGCCAGCAGCCAGAGGGGCGGGGATGAAAAACTGTTTTTT.

The chain has TRBV9 and TRBJ2-7; 7 bases fit TRBD2. From germline, CDR1 is SGDLS and CDR2 YYNGEE. The ends lost 6 bases at V and 2 bases at J; junction bases unmatched: 8. The length of the CDR3 is 14 residues. CDR3 in amino acids: CASNPGGRAYEQYF. CDR3 bases: TGTGCCAGCAACCCGGGCGGGAGAGCCTACGAGCAGTACTTC.

V gene TRBV19 combines with J gene TRBJ2-6; possibly TRBD2 for D (5 bases). Looked up from germline, CDR1 is LNHDA and CDR2 is SQIVND (reference sequence). This CDR3 spans 18 amino acids. V was shortened by 7 bases and J by 0 bases, with 19 bases between the two germline ends. The CDR3 protein is CASTRVVSGSSGANVLTF. CDR3 nucleotide sequence: TGTGCCAGTACGCGGGTAGTCTCTGGGAGCTCTGGGGCCAACGTCCTGACTTTC. Variable domain in full (rest from reference TRBV19 and TRBJ2-6): DGGITQSPKYLFRKEGQNVTLSCEQNLNHDAMYWYRQDPGQGLRLIYYSQIVNDFQKGDIAEGYSVSREKKESFPLTVTSAQKNPTAFYLCASTRVVSGSSGANVLTFGAGSRLTVL.

The chain carries TRBV20-1 and TRBJ2-7; 10 bases match TRBD2. V lost 3 bases to trimming and J lost 4 bases; unmatched junction nucleotides: 9. This CDR3 is built from 15 residues. The germline CDR1 and CDR2 sequences are DFQATT and SNEGSKA (reference sequence). The CDR3 nucleotides are TGCAGTGCTAGTCGGGCTAGCGGGGGAAATTACGAGCAGTACTTC. Translating it yields CSASRASGGNYEQYF.